This T cell receptor beta chain was sequenced for a study of blood T cell repertoires in COVID-19. Study background: Acute and convalescent COVID-19 samples came from the United States, Italy and Spain. Nucleic acid was either cDNA or gDNA, and it came from T cells, B-cell-depleted T cells, or PBMCs.

Only in-frame clones appear in the TCRdb table, and some are missing; sequencing was by immunoSEQ multiplex PCR. The profile covers about 140,000 clones, with approximately 84% appearing a single time and 3.4% taken by the ten largest. V lost 1 base and J lost 7; bases outside the gene matches: 4. Germline V gene lookup returns CDR1 LGHNA and CDR2 YNFKEQ. This CDR3 has 14 amino acids. Sequencing was carried out using PBMCs or T cells enriched from blood (not recorded which). The genes are TRBV4-2 and TRBJ2-1; 7 bases match TRBD2. The clonotype originates from a woman aged 50 to 65 with acute COVID-19. The chain's CDR3 is CASSQGSSGNEQFF. DNA of the CDR3: TGTGCCAGCAGCCAAGGGTCTAGCGGAAATGAGCAGTTCTTC.